This T cell receptor (beta chain) came from a study of shared clonotypes between healthy human individuals. Overall study context: The donor pool was made up of two women and three men aged 18 to 49.

As regards this clone: Its antigen is not identified.

Using immunoSEQ multiplex PCR, the repertoire was profiled, and TCRdb retains in-frame clones only, with some absent. Among about 960,000 clones listed, 76% were seen once. CD4+ cells were split into CD45RA+ naive and CD45RA-negative memory subsets. Germline CDR1 MNHNS, CDR2 SASEGT. Trimming pared 2 bases from V and 5 bases from J, leaving 7 bases between. The CDR3 extends over 13 amino acids. Broader study findings: Clonotype sharing among the donors was expected to vary with sequencing depth.

The specimen sequenced was memory CD4+ T cells sorted from blood. Described subset: CD45RA-negative fraction. This clonotype was obtained from a man between 18 and 35 years old in good health. This rearrangement joins TRBV6-1 to TRBJ2-1; no firm D call. This CDR3 is CASSELVDNEQFF. The CDR3 DNA sequence: TGTGCCAGCAGTGAACTGGTAGACAATGAGCAGTTCTTC.